These 6 T cell receptor beta chains originate from one sample sequenced in a study of T-cell reconstitution after alpha-beta-depleted transplantation in children. Unique molecular identifiers tagged the TCRbeta library. TCRdb ran MiXCR on the PCR reads and lists one entry per CDR3 protein. The sample carries about 870,000 distinct CDR3 sequences, less than 20% recorded once. Sequences were derived from PBMCs, mostly from graft donor cells, sampled 360 days after TCRalphabeta/CD19-depleted stem cell transplant. The receptors were gathered from a male patient aged 10 to 17 who had a stem cell transplant for acute lymphoblastic leukemia, so the T cells may come from the graft donor.

This clonotype was recorded many times. This chain links TRBV9 with TRBJ2-7; no definite D call. The V and J ends lost 0 bases and 2 bases respectively, with 6 bases between them. The CDR3 loop spans 13 amino acids. Germline V gene lookup returns CDR1 SGDLS and CDR2 YYNGEE. CDR3 DNA sequence: TGTGCCAGCAGCGTAGGTGAGACCTACGAGCAGTACTTC. Its translation is CASSVGETYEQYF.

This chain uses TRBV19 with TRBJ1-1; D gene unclear. Germline values: CDR1 LNHDA, CDR2 SQIVND (reference sequence). The germline V and J ends were trimmed by 6 bases and 5 bases, with 19 bases remaining between them. CDR3 length equals 15 residues. The CDR3 sequence is CASSPGPKPRTEAFF. The CDR3 DNA is TGTGCCAGTAGCCCGGGCCCCAAGCCGAGAACTGAAGCTTTCTTT.

The sample holds a few counts of this clonotype. This chain connects TRBV7-3 to TRBJ2-3, with 15 bases matching TRBD2. This CDR3 has 16 residues. From germline, CDR1 is SGHTA and CDR2 FQGTGA. The ends lost 5 bases at V and 6 bases at J; junction bases unmatched: 6. The CDR3 DNA follows: TGTGCCAGCAGCCCGCGGACTAGCGGGAGGGGGGATACGCAGTATTTT. This gives the protein CASSPRTSGRGDTQYF.

The V gene is TRBV10-3, the J gene TRBJ2-7; TRBD2 matches at 11 bases. This CDR3 region has 14 residues. V dropped 6 bases and J dropped 2; count of bases not matched to a gene: 3. Germline CDR1 ENHRY, CDR2 SYGVKD. CDR3 in amino acids: CAIRLAGGPYEQYF. The CDR3 nucleotides read TGTGCCATCAGGCTAGCGGGAGGTCCCTACGAGCAGTACTTC.

This clonotype was detected only a few times. This rearrangement joins TRBV28 to TRBJ2-4; 8 bases are shared with TRBD1. The CDR3 has 14 amino acids. Germline CDR1 is MDHEN and CDR2 is SYDVKM. V lost 3 bases and J lost 7; bases outside the gene matches: 5. CDR3 protein: CASSFLTGANIQYF. CDR3 nucleotide sequence: TGTGCCAGCAGTTTCCTGACAGGGGCGAACATTCAGTACTTC.

This clonotype was counted ten times or more. The chain uses TRBV6-5 and TRBJ2-3; 8 bases are a match to TRBD2. Germline CDR1 and CDR2: MNHEY and SVGAGI. The trim removed 6 bases at V and 0 bases at J, leaving 11 bases unmatched. The CDR3 loop spans 17 amino acids. The CDR3, as DNA: TGTGCCAGCAGCCGACATACACTAGCGGCTAGCACAGATACGCAGTATTTT. Residues: CASSRHTLAASTDTQYF.